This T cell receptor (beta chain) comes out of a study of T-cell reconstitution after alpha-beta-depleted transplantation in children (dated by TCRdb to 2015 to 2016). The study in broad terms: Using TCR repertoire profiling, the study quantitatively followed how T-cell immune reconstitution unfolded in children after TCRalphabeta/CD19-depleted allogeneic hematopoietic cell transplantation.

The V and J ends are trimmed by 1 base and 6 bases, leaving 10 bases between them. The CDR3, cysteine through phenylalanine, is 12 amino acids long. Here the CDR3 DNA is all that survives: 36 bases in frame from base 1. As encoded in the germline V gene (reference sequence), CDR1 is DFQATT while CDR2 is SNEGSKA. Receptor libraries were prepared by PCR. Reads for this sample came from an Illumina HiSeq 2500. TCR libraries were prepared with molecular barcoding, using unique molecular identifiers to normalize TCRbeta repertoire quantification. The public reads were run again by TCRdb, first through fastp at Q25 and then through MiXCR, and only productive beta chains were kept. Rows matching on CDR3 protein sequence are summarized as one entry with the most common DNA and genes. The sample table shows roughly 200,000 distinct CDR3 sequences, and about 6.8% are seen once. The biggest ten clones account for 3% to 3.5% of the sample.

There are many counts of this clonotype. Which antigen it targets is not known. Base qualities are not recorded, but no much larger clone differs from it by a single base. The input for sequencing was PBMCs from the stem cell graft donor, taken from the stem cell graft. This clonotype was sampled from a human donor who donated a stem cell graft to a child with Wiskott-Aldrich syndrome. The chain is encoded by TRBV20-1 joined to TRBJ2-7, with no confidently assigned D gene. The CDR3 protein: CSARAFLLEQYF. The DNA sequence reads TGCAGTGCTAGAGCTTTTCTACTCGAGCAGTACTTC.